This T cell receptor beta chain was retrieved from a study of graft-versus-host responses after intestinal transplantation. Study-wide background: Transplant recipients had multivisceral, liver-intestinal, or isolated intestinal grafts. Once they had received anti-thymocyte globulin induction, all recipients took tacrolimus and steroids for about 3 years. Broader study findings: There was an association between peak levels of circulating GvH clones and early post-transplant HvG declines. The authors found GvH clones in recipient marrow, some appearing first in ileum or blood.

A remark on this clone: The antigen remains unidentified.

CDR3 length equals 15 residues. The germline CDR1 and CDR2 sequences are SGHKS and YYEKEE (reference sequence). V lost 0 bases to trimming and J lost 4 bases; unmatched junction nucleotides: 5. Only in-frame clones appear in the TCRdb table, and some are missing; sequencing was by immunoSEQ multiplex PCR. Among about 88,000 clones listed, over 90% were seen once. The source is a human donor who was the organ donor for an intestinal transplant. The sequenced sample was unstimulated CD4+ T cells sorted from spleen or lymph node cells, obtained before transplant. This sequence joins TRBV5-5 and TRBJ1-1; 8 bases are a match to TRBD1. The CDR3 sequence is CASSLVTGVTTEAFF. The CDR3 DNA reads as TGTGCCAGCAGCTTGGTGACAGGGGTTACCACTGAAGCTTTCTTT.